What follows describes a single T cell receptor beta chain. Its antigen is unknown. This entry comes from a study of cytomegalovirus exposure and HLA in healthy donors. V trimming: 5 bases; J trimming: 3 bases; junction bases outside the gene matches: 7. The CDR3 is 16 amino acids. The germline CDR1 and CDR2 sequences are SGHRS and YFSETQ. The PCR had 60 Vbeta and 13 Jbeta primers. The data were produced by immunoSEQ multiplex PCR, yet TCRdb's version contains in-frame clones alone and is incomplete. The sample contains approximately 50,000 clones, around 50% of which appear only once. Study outcomes and limitations: 87-base-pair reads could not separate some V segments, including TRBV6-2 and TRBV6-3. A previous analysis found most TCR beta V segments productive roughly 90% or roughly 30% of the time. Reported findings show TCR beta sequences accurately forecast HLA-A and HLA-B alleles in most subjects.

The chain carries TRBV5-1 and TRBJ2-7; 14 nucleotides agree with TRBD2. The TCR sequence derives from a human donor in good health. Input material: PBMCs. The CDR3 DNA is TGCGCCAGCAGGTACCGACTAGCGGGGGGGGACTACGAGCAGTACTTC. The encoded protein is CASRYRLAGGDYEQYF.